Included here is one T cell receptor (beta chain) sequence, with context. This sample is drawn from a study of blood T cell repertoires in COVID-19. Study details: The origin of the acute and convalescent COVID-19 samples was the United States, Italy and Spain. In each case, the material was cDNA or gDNA derived from T cells, B-cell-depleted T cells, or PBMCs.

Under the authors' procedure: Reference gene primer amplification yielded estimated nucleated cell counts. The assay was immunoSEQ multiplex PCR, and TCRdb's table has in-frame clones only and misses some. Clone size and V and J calls were adopted from that table, with D and trimming inferred from the DNA. Among about 200,000 clones listed, about 84% were seen once. After removal of 2 bases from V and 5 bases from J, the junction contained 4 bases not matched to a gene. There are 14 residues in the CDR3. Germline V gives CDR1 SGHTS, CDR2 YDEGEE. Seattle participants joined during active infection and were tracked over time.

The TCR sequence derives from a person aged 70 to 85 with COVID-19, enrolled during active disease. V usage is TRBV5-8 and J usage is TRBJ1-1; 9 bases match TRBD1. Sequencing used peripheral blood. CDR3 sequence reads: CASSLRQGGTEAFF. CDR3 bases: TGTGCCAGCAGCTTAAGACAGGGGGGGACTGAAGCTTTCTTT.